The rows below give T cell receptor beta chains drawn from one sample of a study of OX40 agonist ivuxolimab in advanced cancers. The table came from immunoSEQ multiplex PCR; TCRdb's copy has only in-frame clones and leaves some out. The data show 50,000 to 70,000 clones, 80% to 90% seen once. The specimen comprised CD4+ or CD8+ T cells sorted from blood, sampled in a trial of the OX40 agonist ivuxolimab. Every receptor here comes from an adult with an advanced solid tumor such as melanoma, head and neck, liver or kidney cancer. Each CDR3 is given with its conserved first and last residue. A D gene is named only where the DNA matches it firmly. Expanded clones get a size class; other rows say once, few or many, or leave the size out.

clone_size,j_call,d_call,v_call,cdr3_aa,cdr3_nt
-,TRBJ2-5,TRBD1,TRBV4-2,CASSQDAGQGSETQYF,TGTGCCAGCAGCCAAGATGCGGGACAGGGGTCGGAGACCCAGTACTTC
-,TRBJ1-4,-,TRBV4-1,CASSQVGGDYEKLFF,TGCGCCAGCAGCCAAGTGGGGGGCGATTATGAAAAACTGTTTTTT
-,TRBJ2-1,-,TRBV7-6,CASSLRGWDEQFF,TGTGCCAGCAGCCTAAGGGGCTGGGATGAGCAGTTCTTC
-,TRBJ2-2,TRBD1,TRBV10-3,CAISDERPGQGEYTGELFF,TGTGCCATCAGCGATGAACGACCGGGACAGGGGGAATACACCGGGGAGCTGTTTTTT
-,TRBJ2-7,-,TRBV27,CASSLQGKSYEQYF,TGTGCCAGCAGTTTACAGGGGAAATCCTACGAGCAGTACTTC
-,TRBJ2-3,-,TRBV7-9,CASSLAREDTQYF,TGTGCCAGCAGCTTAGCCAGGGAGGATACGCAGTATTTT
once,TRBJ2-1,-,TRBV21-1,CASSSRTSGGKEQFF,TGTGCCAGCAGCTCTCGGACTAGCGGGGGGAAAGAGCAGTTCTTC
-,TRBJ1-1,-,TRBV30,CAWTGLTSTEAFF,TGTGCCTGGACAGGGTTAACGAGCACTGAAGCTTTCTTT
-,TRBJ1-2,-,TRBV29-1,CSLWAPGGDGYTF,TGCAGCCTCTGGGCCCCTGGGGGAGATGGCTACACCTTC
once,TRBJ1-2,TRBD1,TRBV7-8,CASSSSRQGAEGYTF,TGTGCCAGCAGCTCTAGCCGCCAGGGGGCAGAGGGCTACACCTTC
few,TRBJ2-7,-,TRBV7-3,CASSFSGSSYEQYF,TGTGCCAGCAGCTTCTCGGGAAGCTCCTACGAGCAGTACTTC
-,TRBJ2-1,TRBD2,TRBV4-1,CASSQVDSGGDEQFF,TGCGCCAGCAGCCAAGTTGATAGCGGGGGCGATGAGCAGTTCTTC
-,TRBJ1-2,TRBD1,TRBV29-1,CSVEDWGDRENGYTF,TGCAGCGTTGAAGACTGGGGGGACAGGGAAAATGGCTACACCTTC
-,TRBJ2-7,-,TRBV30,CAWSVVGGEQYF,TGTGCCTGGAGTGTTGTGGGAGGCGAGCAGTACTTC
once,TRBJ2-7,TRBD2,TRBV19,CASSIALAGGPLEQYF,TGTGCCAGTAGTATAGCGCTAGCGGGGGGTCCTCTGGAGCAGTACTTC
-,TRBJ2-3,TRBD2,TRBV14,CASSQWGGRRTDTQYF,TGTGCCAGCAGCCAGTGGGGCGGGAGGAGAACAGATACGCAGTATTTT
-,TRBJ2-7,TRBD1,TRBV6-4,CASKAGTGINEQYF,TGTGCCAGCAAAGCCGGGACAGGGATCAACGAGCAGTACTTC
-,TRBJ2-7,TRBD2,TRBV7-9,CASSATRTSGGADEQYF,TGTGCCAGCAGCGCGACGCGGACTAGCGGGGGGGCGGACGAGCAGTACTTC
-,TRBJ2-7,-,TRBV27,CASSPQGQLSYEQYF,TGTGCCAGCAGTCCCCAGGGGCAGCTCTCCTACGAGCAGTACTTC
once,TRBJ1-1,-,TRBV28,CASSSPRPDTEAFF,TGTGCCAGCAGCTCGCCGCGTCCGGACACTGAAGCTTTCTTT
-,TRBJ1-4,TRBD1,TRBV7-9,CASSWTGEAATNEKLFF,TGTGCCAGCAGCTGGACAGGGGAAGCAGCAACTAATGAAAAACTGTTTTTT
-,TRBJ2-5,-,TRBV11-2,CASMGAGPEWTQYF,TGTGCCAGCATGGGGGCAGGGCCTGAGTGGACCCAGTACTTC
-,TRBJ2-5,TRBD1,TRBV4-2,CASSQFGTGGEILAFQETQYF,TGTGCCAGCAGCCAATTCGGTACAGGGGGCGAAATTTTGGCCTTCCAAGAGACCCAGTACTTC
once,TRBJ1-3,TRBD1,TRBV28,CASSSRQGASGNTIYF,TGTGCCAGCAGTTCCCGCCAGGGGGCGTCTGGAAACACCATATATTTT
medium-sized,TRBJ2-7,-,TRBV7-9,CASREGLAYEQYF,TGTGCCAGCAGAGAGGGACTTGCCTACGAGCAGTACTTC
-,TRBJ1-5,-,TRBV27,CASSLSGSNQPQHF,TGTGCCAGCAGTTTATCTGGGTCCAATCAGCCCCAGCATTTT
-,TRBJ1-5,-,TRBV15,CATSRGRVTQPQHF,TGTGCCACCAGCAGAGGCAGGGTGACCCAGCCCCAGCATTTT
-,TRBJ2-1,TRBD1,TRBV7-6,CASSSDRQGVIDEQFF,TGTGCCAGCAGCTCCGACCGACAGGGTGTGATCGATGAGCAGTTCTTC
-,TRBJ2-1,TRBD2,TRBV27,CASSPRAGLAGEVDNEQFF,TGTGCCAGCAGTCCCAGGGCCGGACTAGCGGGAGAAGTTGACAATGAGCAGTTCTTC
-,TRBJ1-4,-,TRBV16,CASRPLGGLTNEKLFF,TGTGCCAGCCGACCACTTGGGGGCCTGACTAATGAAAAACTGTTTTTT
-,TRBJ1-5,TRBD1,TRBV19,CASSIRDRGQPQHF,TGTGCCAGTAGTATAAGGGACAGGGGCCAGCCCCAGCATTTT
-,TRBJ2-7,-,TRBV13,CASSTVTEQYF,TGTGCCAGCAGCACCGTAACGGAGCAGTACTTC
-,TRBJ2-1,TRBD2,TRBV4-2,CASSPRKTSGSYNEQFF,TGTGCCAGCAGCCCGCGAAAGACTAGCGGGAGTTACAATGAGCAGTTCTTC
-,TRBJ2-7,-,TRBV7-9,CASSLGFGRAYEQYF,TGTGCCAGCAGCTTGGGGTTTGGGCGGGCCTACGAGCAGTACTTC
-,TRBJ2-2,TRBD2,TRBV27,CASSPGLVFTGELFF,TGTGCCAGCTCACCGGGACTAGTATTCACCGGGGAGCTGTTTTTT
-,TRBJ2-2,-,TRBV7-9,CASSHHRAPGELFF,TGTGCCAGCAGCCATCACAGGGCCCCCGGGGAGCTGTTTTTT
-,TRBJ1-4,-,TRBV27,CASHSGPGEKLFF,TGTGCCAGCCACTCCGGGCCGGGTGAAAAACTGTTTTTT
-,TRBJ2-1,-,TRBV7-6,CASSLGMGENEQFF,TGTGCCAGCAGCTTAGGGATGGGGGAGAATGAGCAGTTCTTC
-,TRBJ2-1,TRBD1,TRBV19,CATRQGANEQFF,TGTGCAACCCGACAGGGGGCGAATGAGCAGTTCTTC
-,TRBJ2-7,TRBD1,TRBV28,CASSSTTGADEQYF,TGTGCCAGCAGTTCGACGACAGGGGCCGACGAGCAGTACTTC
-,TRBJ2-7,TRBD2,TRBV6-6,CASSDLLAGGGEQYF,TGTGCCAGCAGTGACCTACTAGCGGGAGGAGGCGAGCAGTACTTC
-,TRBJ2-7,TRBD1,TRBV23-1,CASSRRDRASPAGSYEQYF,TGCGCCAGCAGTCGCCGGGACAGGGCCTCCCCAGCCGGGTCCTACGAGCAGTACTTC
-,TRBJ2-6,-,TRBV19,CAIKETGSGANVLTF,TGTGCCATTAAGGAGACGGGCTCTGGGGCCAACGTCCTGACTTTC
-,TRBJ2-7,-,TRBV19,CASGDNYEQYF,TGTGCCAGTGGGGACAACTACGAGCAGTACTTC
-,TRBJ1-1,-,TRBV7-2,CASSLAALTAGAFF,TGTGCCAGCAGCTTAGCGGCGCTAACAGCAGGAGCTTTCTTT
-,TRBJ1-1,-,TRBV5-1,CASSLAGWNTEAFF,TGCGCCAGCAGCTTGGCCGGCTGGAACACTGAAGCTTTCTTT
-,TRBJ2-1,-,TRBV6-1,CASSWPDEQFF,TGTGCCAGCAGTTGGCCTGATGAGCAGTTCTTC
-,TRBJ2-7,TRBD1,TRBV6-1,CATKTGMNEQYF,TGTGCCACCAAGACAGGGATGAACGAGCAGTACTTC
-,TRBJ2-7,TRBD2,TRBV14,CASSQYSGSSYEQYF,TGTGCCAGCAGCCAATACAGCGGGAGTTCCTACGAGCAGTACTTC